The clone carrying this T cell receptor beta chain was detected ten times or more. The sequenced template was RNA, covering the TCR beta CDR3 region. The first round was an RT-PCR with HTBI primers, and the second round was a multiplex PCR. MiXCR, applied by TCRdb to the multiplex PCR reads, yields one record per CDR3 protein. Among about 620,000 distinct CDR3 sequences, over 20% were seen once, and the ten largest hold more than 5.5%. The sample comes from a study of Graves' ophthalmopathy and Graves' hyperthyroidism. Input material: peripheral blood. This TCR was recovered from a woman between 18 and 29 years old with stable Graves' hyperthyroidism. Some clones in this sample may be carry-over from other donors' samples.

CDR3 in DNA: TGTGCCAGCAGCCCAACCCCTCCCGGCACACCCCAAGAGACCCAGTACTTC. Its protein is CASSPTPPGTPQETQYF. V usage is TRBV11-2 and J usage is TRBJ2-5; no clear D gene. Germline CDR1 is SGHAT and CDR2 is FQNNGV. The CDR3 totals 17 residues. Trimming cost V 5 bases and J 1 base, with 20 bases left between them.